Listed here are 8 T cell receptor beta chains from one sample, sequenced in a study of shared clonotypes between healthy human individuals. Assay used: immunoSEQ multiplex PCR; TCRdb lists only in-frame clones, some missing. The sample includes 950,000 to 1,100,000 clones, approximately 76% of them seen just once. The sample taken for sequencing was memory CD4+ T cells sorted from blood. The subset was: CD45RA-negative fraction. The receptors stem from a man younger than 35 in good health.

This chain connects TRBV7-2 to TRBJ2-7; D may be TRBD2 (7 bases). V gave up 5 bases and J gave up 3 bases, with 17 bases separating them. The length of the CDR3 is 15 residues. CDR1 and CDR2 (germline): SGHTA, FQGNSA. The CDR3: CASSNRGIAGYEQYF. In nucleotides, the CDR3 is TGTGCCAGCAGCAATAGGGGGATAGCGGGCTACGAGCAGTACTTC.

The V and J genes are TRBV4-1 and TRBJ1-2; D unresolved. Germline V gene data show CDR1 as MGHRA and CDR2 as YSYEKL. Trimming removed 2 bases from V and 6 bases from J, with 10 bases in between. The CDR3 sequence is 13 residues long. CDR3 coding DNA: TGCGCCAGCAGCCAAACGTCTTTTGATGGCTACACCTTC. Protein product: CASSQTSFDGYTF.

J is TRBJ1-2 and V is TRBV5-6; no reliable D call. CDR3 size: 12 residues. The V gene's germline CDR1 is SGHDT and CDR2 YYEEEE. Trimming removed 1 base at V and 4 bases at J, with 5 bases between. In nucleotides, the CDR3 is TGTGCCAGCAGCTTGCGGAGCTATGGCTACACCTTC. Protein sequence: CASSLRSYGYTF.

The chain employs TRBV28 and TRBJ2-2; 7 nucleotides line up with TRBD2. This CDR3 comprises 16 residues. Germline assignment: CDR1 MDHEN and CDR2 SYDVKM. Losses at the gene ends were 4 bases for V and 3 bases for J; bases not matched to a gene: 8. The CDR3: CASSSFGLGDTGELFF. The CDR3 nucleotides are TGTGCCAGCAGTTCCTTCGGACTAGGGGACACCGGGGAGCTGTTTTTT.

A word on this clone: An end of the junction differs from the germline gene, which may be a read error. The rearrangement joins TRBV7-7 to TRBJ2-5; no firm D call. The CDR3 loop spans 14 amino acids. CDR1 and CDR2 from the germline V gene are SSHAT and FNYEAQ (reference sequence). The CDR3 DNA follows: TGTGCTAGCAGCCCACTGGGCAGACAAGAGACCCAGTACTTC. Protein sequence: CASSPLGRQETQYF.

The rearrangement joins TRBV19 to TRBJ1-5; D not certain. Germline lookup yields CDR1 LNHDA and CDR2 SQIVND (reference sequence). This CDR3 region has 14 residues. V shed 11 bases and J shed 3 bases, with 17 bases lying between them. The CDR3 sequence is CAGSKGADNQPQHF. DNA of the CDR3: TGTGCCGGATCTAAGGGTGCTGACAATCAGCCCCAGCATTTT. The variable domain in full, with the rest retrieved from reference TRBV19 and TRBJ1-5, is DGGITQSPKYLFRKEGQNVTLSCEQNLNHDAMYWYRQDPGQGLRLIYYSQIVNDFQKGDIAEGYSVSREKKESFPLTVTSAQKNPTAFYLCAGSKGADNQPQHFGDGTRLSIL.

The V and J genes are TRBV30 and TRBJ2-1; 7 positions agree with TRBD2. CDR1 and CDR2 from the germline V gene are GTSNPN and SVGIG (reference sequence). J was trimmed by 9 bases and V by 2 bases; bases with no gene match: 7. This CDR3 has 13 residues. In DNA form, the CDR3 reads TGTGCCTGGAGTTCGTTCGTAGCGGGTGAGCAGTTCTTC. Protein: CAWSSFVAGEQFF.

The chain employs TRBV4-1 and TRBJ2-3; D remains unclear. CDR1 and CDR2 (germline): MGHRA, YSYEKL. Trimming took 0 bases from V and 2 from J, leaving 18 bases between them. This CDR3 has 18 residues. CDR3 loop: CASSQEGFGETTTDTQYF. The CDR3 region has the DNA TGCGCCAGCAGCCAAGAAGGTTTCGGAGAAACGACCACAGATACGCAGTATTTT.